This TCR beta chain was profiled in a study of blood T cell repertoires in COVID-19. Germline loops: CDR1 DFQATT, CDR2 SNEGSKA (reference sequence). The CDR3 has 14 residues. Trimming cost V 3 bases and J 4 bases, with 13 bases left between them. This clone appeared a single time. Sequencing was performed with immunoSEQ multiplex PCR; in TCRdb, only in-frame clones are kept and a portion is missing. This table has 230,000 or so clones, 65% to 85% appearing once. This sequence was found in a man aged 45-60 years who had recovered from COVID-19. The specimen was PBMCs or T cells enriched from blood (not recorded which). The chain links TRBV20-1 to TRBJ1-5; weak D call: TRBD1 (6 bases). The CDR3 nucleotides read TGCAGTGCTAGTGGCGGGGGGCGGAATCAGCCCCAGCATTTT. Translated: CSASGGGRNQPQHF.